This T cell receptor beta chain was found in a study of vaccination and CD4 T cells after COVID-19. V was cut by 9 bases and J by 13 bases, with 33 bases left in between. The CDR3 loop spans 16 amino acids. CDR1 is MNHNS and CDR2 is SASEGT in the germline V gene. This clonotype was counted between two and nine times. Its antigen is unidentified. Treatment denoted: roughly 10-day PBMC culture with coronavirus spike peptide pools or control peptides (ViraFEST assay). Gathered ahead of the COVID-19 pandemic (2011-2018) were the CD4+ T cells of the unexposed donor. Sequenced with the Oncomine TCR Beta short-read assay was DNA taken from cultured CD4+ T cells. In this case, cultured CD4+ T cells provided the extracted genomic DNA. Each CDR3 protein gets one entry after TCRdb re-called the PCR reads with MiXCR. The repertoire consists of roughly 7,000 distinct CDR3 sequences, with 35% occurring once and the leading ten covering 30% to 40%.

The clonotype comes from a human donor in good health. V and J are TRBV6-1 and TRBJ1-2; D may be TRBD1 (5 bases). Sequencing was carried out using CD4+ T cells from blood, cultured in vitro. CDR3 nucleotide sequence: TGTGCCAGTAAATTGAGTGGAGGGGCACCGAGTGGAGGACTCACCTTC. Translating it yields CASKLSGGAPSGGLTF.